One sample yielded the 2 T cell receptor beta chains listed below, sequenced in a study of shared clonotypes between healthy human individuals. Measured with immunoSEQ multiplex PCR; TCRdb has only the in-frame clones, and not every one. The data hold over a million clones, with roughly 70% observed a single time. What was sequenced was memory CD4+ T cells sorted from blood. Subset specified: CD45RA-negative fraction. The receptors derive from a young man in good health.

The sample holds a few counts of this clone. The chain combines TRBV2 with TRBJ1-1, with TRBD1 matching over 9 bases. Germline CDR1 is SNHLY and CDR2 is FYNNEI. V lost 6 bases to trimming and J lost 1 base; unmatched junction nucleotides: 3. This CDR3 region has 14 residues. DNA for the CDR3: TGTGCCAGCAGACAACAGGGGGCGAACACTGAAGCTTTCTTT. Its protein is CASRQQGANTEAFF.

This clone has just a few counts. The chain is built from TRBV6-1 and TRBJ2-1; D may be TRBD2 (6 bases). V lost 5 bases, J lost 14 bases, and 19 bases lay in between. The CDR3 loop spans 13 amino acids. Germline loops: CDR1 MNHNS, CDR2 SASEGT. The CDR3 region is CASSLDPLAQEFF. In nucleotides, the CDR3 is TGTGCCAGCAGTTTAGATCCACTAGCTCAAGAGTTCTTC.